This TCR beta chain is drawn from a study of blood T cell repertoires in COVID-19. Study summary: Whether acute or convalescent, the COVID-19 samples came from the United States, Italy and Spain. PBMCs, B-cell-depleted T cells, or T cells were the source of the cDNA or gDNA that made up the material.

Original processing notes: How many nucleated cells were present was estimated from reference gene primer amplification. The data were produced by immunoSEQ multiplex PCR, yet TCRdb's version contains in-frame clones alone and is incomplete. The V and J calls and clone size were taken over from that table, and D and trimming were inferred from the DNA. The top ten clones hold roughly 14% of a sample with under 350,000 clones, 85% to 90% of them seen once. This receptor was identified in a human donor in a cohort sampled during active COVID-19. Sequencing was carried out using peripheral blood.

In nucleotides, the CDR3 is TGTGCCAGCAGTGCTGAGGGAGACCCCAGGACAGGCGAAGCTTTCTTT. Its protein is CASSAEGDPRTGEAFF. The rearrangement uses TRBV2 and TRBJ1-1; 7 nucleotides agree with TRBD1. The germline gives CDR1 SNHLY, CDR2 FYNNEI. The length of the CDR3 is 16 residues. V lost 4 bases, J lost 8 bases, and 16 bases stayed unmatched.